The clone carrying this T cell receptor beta chain was seen ten or more times. The data are from a study of glioma-infiltrating T cells. TCR alpha and beta CDR3 regions were amplified from RNA using iRepertoire nested multiplex PCR. TCRdb re-called the multiplex PCR reads through MiXCR, storing one row per CDR3 protein. The sample lists about 89,000 distinct CDR3 sequences; about 25% were seen once. The specimen was glioma tissue, nonneoplastic brain tissue, or PBMCs (not recorded which). The TCR sequence derives from a human donor with low-grade glioma or glioblastoma, undergoing nonglioma brain surgery, or in good health (not recorded which).

In DNA form, the CDR3 reads TGTGCCAGCTCACCAGGTGGGGTCGAGCAGTACTTC. This gives the protein CASSPGGVEQYF. The chain joins TRBV18 to TRBJ2-7; D is ambiguous. Deletions cut 2 bases from V and 6 bases from J, with 8 bases between. CDR1 and CDR2 from the germline V gene are KGHSH and LQKENI. CDR3 length: 12 residues. Based on the CDR3 plus reference TRBV18 and TRBJ2-7, the full variable domain is NAGVMQNPRHLVRRRGQEARLRCSPMKGHSHVYWYRQLPEEGLKFMVYLQKENIIDESGMPKERFSAEFPKEGPSILRIQQVVRGDSAAYFCASSPGGVEQYFGPGTRLTVT.